This is a list of T cell receptor beta chains from one sample in a study of response to subunit inactivated influenza vaccine. TCRdb ran MiXCR on the RT-PCR reads and lists one entry per CDR3 protein. Among hundreds of thousands of distinct CDR3 sequences, approximately 18% were seen once, and the ten largest hold approximately 11%. Sequenced material: PBMCs from blood, taken roughly 5 days after vaccination. The receptors stem from a man aged 45 to 65 who received an inactivated influenza vaccine. CDR3s include the opening cysteine and the closing phenylalanine or tryptophan. The order of the fields is J gene, D gene, V gene, clone size, CDR3 DNA, CDR3 protein. A D gene is named only where the DNA matches it firmly. Size is stated for part of the rows, as once, few or many counts, or as a class when the clone is expanded.

J gene: TRBJ2-1; D gene: TRBD2; V gene: TRBV20-1; clone size: many; CDR3 DNA: TGCAGTATTCTAGCGGGAGGGCGTAATGAGCAGTTCTTC; CDR3 protein: CSILAGGRNEQFF
J gene: TRBJ1-4; D gene: NA; V gene: TRBV12-3/TRBV12-4; clone size: many; CDR3 DNA: TGTGCCAGCACCGGGACTCCCCTGGGCGAAAAACTGTTTTTT; CDR3 protein: CASTGTPLGEKLFF
J gene: TRBJ2-3; D gene: TRBD2; V gene: TRBV6-2/TRBV6-3; clone size: NA; CDR3 DNA: TGTGCCAGCGGGCGTACTAGCGGGAGAAGTTCCGATACGCAGTATTTT; CDR3 protein: CASGRTSGRSSDTQYF
J gene: TRBJ2-4; D gene: NA; V gene: TRBV6-1; clone size: NA; CDR3 DNA: TGTGCCAGCAGGGGCCCCAGTAACGCCAAAAACATTCAGTACTTC; CDR3 protein: CASRGPSNAKNIQYF
J gene: TRBJ1-4; D gene: TRBD1; V gene: TRBV6-1; clone size: NA; CDR3 DNA: TGTGCCAGCAAACCGGGACAGGGGTATGAAAAACTGTTTTTT; CDR3 protein: CASKPGQGYEKLFF
J gene: TRBJ2-1; D gene: NA; V gene: TRBV2; clone size: NA; CDR3 DNA: TGTGCCAGCATCTATCGCCTAGCTTACAATGAGCAGTTCTTC; CDR3 protein: CASIYRLAYNEQFF
J gene: TRBJ2-1; D gene: NA; V gene: TRBV29-1; clone size: NA; CDR3 DNA: TGCAGCGTTGTCAGGGCTGCTGAGCAGTTCTTC; CDR3 protein: CSVVRAAEQFF
J gene: TRBJ2-2; D gene: NA; V gene: TRBV20-1; clone size: NA; CDR3 DNA: TGCAGTGCTACCAGGGAATTTGGCGGGGAGCTGTTTTTT; CDR3 protein: CSATREFGGELFF
J gene: TRBJ2-1; D gene: NA; V gene: TRBV5-4; clone size: NA; CDR3 DNA: TGTGCCAGCAGCTTGGAGGATGGACAGCCTTACAATGAGCAGTTCTTC; CDR3 protein: CASSLEDGQPYNEQFF
J gene: TRBJ1-1; D gene: TRBD1; V gene: TRBV6-5; clone size: few; CDR3 DNA: TGTGCCAGCAGTTCACCAGGGGGTATTGAAGCTTTCTTT; CDR3 protein: CASSSPGGIEAFF
J gene: TRBJ2-5; D gene: NA; V gene: TRBV6-1; clone size: NA; CDR3 DNA: TGTGCCAGCAGACGCCAGGGGGGAGGAGAGACCCAGTACTTC; CDR3 protein: CASRRQGGGETQYF
J gene: TRBJ2-7; D gene: NA; V gene: TRBV15; clone size: once; CDR3 DNA: TGTGCCACCAGCAGACCAGGAGCGTTAAACTCCTACGAGCAGTACTTC; CDR3 protein: CATSRPGALNSYEQYF
J gene: TRBJ2-7; D gene: NA; V gene: TRBV28; clone size: NA; CDR3 DNA: TGTGCCAGCAGAGAAGGGGCGGTCTACGAGCAGTACTTC; CDR3 protein: CASREGAVYEQYF
J gene: TRBJ1-1; D gene: NA; V gene: TRBV12-3/TRBV12-4; clone size: few; CDR3 DNA: TGTGCCAGCAGACCAACAATCACAGGGTCGGAAGCTTTCTTT; CDR3 protein: CASRPTITGSEAFF
J gene: TRBJ2-7; D gene: NA; V gene: TRBV9; clone size: few; CDR3 DNA: TGTGCCAGCAGCCCCTCAGGGGCTTACGACTACGAGCAGTACTTC; CDR3 protein: CASSPSGAYDYEQYF
J gene: TRBJ2-5; D gene: NA; V gene: TRBV29-1; clone size: few; CDR3 DNA: TGCAGCGTTTCTGTCTCCGAGACCCAGTACTTC; CDR3 protein: CSVSVSETQYF
J gene: TRBJ2-1; D gene: TRBD2; V gene: TRBV11-2; clone size: once; CDR3 DNA: TGTGCCAGCAGCGGACTAGGACTAGGACGGATTGAGCAGTTCTTC; CDR3 protein: CASSGLGLGRIEQFF
J gene: TRBJ2-3; D gene: NA; V gene: TRBV10-2; clone size: few; CDR3 DNA: TGCGCCAGCAGTGAGACCCCTAGCACAGATACGCAGTATTTT; CDR3 protein: CASSETPSTDTQYF
J gene: TRBJ1-2; D gene: NA; V gene: TRBV4-1; clone size: NA; CDR3 DNA: TGCGCCAGCAGCCAAGGCTGGAACAGGGTTTCCTATGGCTACACCTTC; CDR3 protein: CASSQGWNRVSYGYTF
J gene: TRBJ1-5; D gene: NA; V gene: TRBV7-2; clone size: many; CDR3 DNA: TGTGCCAGCAGCTTAGGGCTGCGGAATCAGCCCCAGCATTTT; CDR3 protein: CASSLGLRNQPQHF
J gene: TRBJ2-3; D gene: NA; V gene: TRBV12-3/TRBV12-4; clone size: many; CDR3 DNA: TGTGCCAGCAGTAGGGAAGATACGCAGTATTTT; CDR3 protein: CASSREDTQYF
J gene: TRBJ2-5; D gene: NA; V gene: TRBV27; clone size: NA; CDR3 DNA: TGTGCCAGCAGTTACCACGGGTCCGGGGAGACCCAGTACTTC; CDR3 protein: CASSYHGSGETQYF
J gene: TRBJ2-1; D gene: TRBD2; V gene: TRBV20-1; clone size: NA; CDR3 DNA: TGCAGTGCGACTTCGACTAGCGGGAGGTTTGGCTACAATGAGCAGTTCTTC; CDR3 protein: CSATSTSGRFGYNEQFF
J gene: TRBJ2-7; D gene: TRBD2; V gene: TRBV12-3/TRBV12-4; clone size: few; CDR3 DNA: TGTGCCAGCAGTTGGACCGGGGGGGACGAGCAGTACTTC; CDR3 protein: CASSWTGGDEQYF
J gene: TRBJ2-6; D gene: NA; V gene: TRBV6-1; clone size: few; CDR3 DNA: TGTGCCAGCACCCCTGGGCGCCGCCTCTCTGGGGCCAACGTCCTGACTTTC; CDR3 protein: CASTPGRRLSGANVLTF
J gene: TRBJ2-7; D gene: NA; V gene: TRBV7-2; clone size: few; CDR3 DNA: TGTGCCAGCAGCTTATTACAGTCCTGGGAGCAGTACTTC; CDR3 protein: CASSLLQSWEQYF
J gene: TRBJ2-1; D gene: TRBD1; V gene: TRBV11-3; clone size: few; CDR3 DNA: TGTGCCAGCAGCGTGACAGGGGGCAGTGAGCAGTTCTTC; CDR3 protein: CASSVTGGSEQFF
J gene: TRBJ2-7; D gene: NA; V gene: TRBV20-1; clone size: many; CDR3 DNA: TGCAGTGCTAGGAAGAGGAGGAGGGAAAAATACGAGCAGTACTTC; CDR3 protein: CSARKRRREKYEQYF
J gene: TRBJ2-2; D gene: NA; V gene: TRBV4-3; clone size: few; CDR3 DNA: TGCGCCAGCAGCCCCAAAGCACCGCCCCACACCGGGGAGCTGTTTTTT; CDR3 protein: CASSPKAPPHTGELFF
J gene: TRBJ2-2; D gene: TRBD2; V gene: TRBV11-2; clone size: NA; CDR3 DNA: TGTGCCAGCAGCTTAGTAGCTAGCGGCCCTTTTACCGGGGAGCTGTTTTTT; CDR3 protein: CASSLVASGPFTGELFF
J gene: TRBJ2-5; D gene: NA; V gene: TRBV29-1; clone size: NA; CDR3 DNA: TGCAGCGTTGAAGTAGTGACTCCCAGAGAGACCCAGTACTTC; CDR3 protein: CSVEVVTPRETQYF
J gene: TRBJ2-7; D gene: NA; V gene: TRBV6-2/TRBV6-3; clone size: NA; CDR3 DNA: TGTGCCAGCAGAAACCCGGACGGGACCTACGAGCAGTACTTC; CDR3 protein: CASRNPDGTYEQYF
J gene: TRBJ2-5; D gene: NA; V gene: TRBV5-1; clone size: NA; CDR3 DNA: TGCGCCAGTGCCTCAGGGGCTAGGGAGACCCAGTACTTC; CDR3 protein: CASASGARETQYF
J gene: TRBJ2-1; D gene: NA; V gene: TRBV4-3; clone size: NA; CDR3 DNA: TGCGCCAGCAGCCAACAGACGGGGGGCGGGTACAATGAGCAGTTCTTC; CDR3 protein: CASSQQTGGGYNEQFF
J gene: TRBJ2-1; D gene: NA; V gene: TRBV4-3; clone size: few; CDR3 DNA: TGCGCCAGCAGCCAAGAACTAAACTACAATGAGCAGTTCTTC; CDR3 protein: CASSQELNYNEQFF
J gene: TRBJ2-1; D gene: TRBD1; V gene: TRBV10-3; clone size: few; CDR3 DNA: TGTGCCATCAGTGCTGGGACAGGGGCAGGGAATGAGCAGTTCTTC; CDR3 protein: CAISAGTGAGNEQFF
J gene: TRBJ2-1; D gene: NA; V gene: TRBV6-1; clone size: NA; CDR3 DNA: TGTGCCAGCAGTGAAAGGGGGACTTCTGGACAGTTCTTC; CDR3 protein: CASSERGTSGQFF
J gene: TRBJ2-7; D gene: NA; V gene: TRBV20-1; clone size: few; CDR3 DNA: TGCAGTGCTAGATCAGGGACGGGGAGGGACACCTACGAGCAGTACTTC; CDR3 protein: CSARSGTGRDTYEQYF
J gene: TRBJ2-2; D gene: TRBD2; V gene: TRBV4-3; clone size: NA; CDR3 DNA: TGCGTCAGCAGCCAAGAAGCGGGAGGGCAATTCGGGGAGCTGTTTTTT; CDR3 protein: CVSSQEAGGQFGELFF
J gene: TRBJ1-5; D gene: NA; V gene: TRBV28; clone size: NA; CDR3 DNA: TGTGCCAGCAGTTTATCGAAATATCAGCCCCAGCATTTT; CDR3 protein: CASSLSKYQPQHF
J gene: TRBJ1-1; D gene: TRBD1; V gene: TRBV5-1; clone size: NA; CDR3 DNA: TGCGCCAGCAGCTTACCCACAGGGGCGAACACTGAAGCTTTCTTT; CDR3 protein: CASSLPTGANTEAFF
J gene: TRBJ2-5; D gene: NA; V gene: TRBV24-1; clone size: few; CDR3 DNA: TGTGCCACCAGTGCCGCGGACAGCCTCGAAGGAGAGACCCAGTACTTC; CDR3 protein: CATSAADSLEGETQYF
J gene: TRBJ1-6; D gene: TRBD1; V gene: TRBV10-3; clone size: NA; CDR3 DNA: TGTGCCATCGGTTACACGGGACAGGGGAATACGTCACCCCTCCACTTT; CDR3 protein: CAIGYTGQGNTSPLHF
J gene: TRBJ2-7; D gene: TRBD2; V gene: TRBV12-3/TRBV12-4; clone size: few; CDR3 DNA: TGTGCCAGCAGTTTGTTAGCGGGAGGGGCGGTTGAGCAGTACTTC; CDR3 protein: CASSLLAGGAVEQYF
J gene: TRBJ2-2; D gene: NA; V gene: TRBV11-2; clone size: few; CDR3 DNA: TGTGCCAGCAGCTTCAGGGTCCTGAACACCGGGGAGCTGTTTTTT; CDR3 protein: CASSFRVLNTGELFF
J gene: TRBJ1-2; D gene: NA; V gene: TRBV2; clone size: NA; CDR3 DNA: TGTGCCAGCAGCATGGGTGACTATGGCTACACCTTC; CDR3 protein: CASSMGDYGYTF
J gene: TRBJ2-3; D gene: NA; V gene: TRBV27; clone size: few; CDR3 DNA: TGTGCCAGCAGTCCAGGGCGAACCGGGACCGCCATCACAGATACGCAGTATTTT; CDR3 protein: CASSPGRTGTAITDTQYF
J gene: TRBJ2-2; D gene: NA; V gene: TRBV20-1; clone size: NA; CDR3 DNA: TGCAGTGCCCCGGCGATGAACACCGGGGAGCTGTTTTTT; CDR3 protein: CSAPAMNTGELFF
J gene: TRBJ2-2; D gene: NA; V gene: TRBV29-1; clone size: many; CDR3 DNA: TGCAGCGTTGAGCGGAACACCGGGGAGCTGTTTTTT; CDR3 protein: CSVERNTGELFF
J gene: TRBJ2-1; D gene: TRBD1; V gene: TRBV27; clone size: few; CDR3 DNA: TGTGCCAGCAGTTTAAGAGGGGGCCCCAATGAGCAGTTCTTC; CDR3 protein: CASSLRGGPNEQFF
J gene: TRBJ1-2; D gene: TRBD1; V gene: TRBV7-9; clone size: many; CDR3 DNA: TGTGCCAGCAGCTTTGAAGCCAGGACAGGGGGCTATGGCTACACCTTC; CDR3 protein: CASSFEARTGGYGYTF
J gene: TRBJ2-3; D gene: TRBD2; V gene: TRBV5-1; clone size: few; CDR3 DNA: TGCGCCAGCAGCTGGGAGCGGGGCGAACTGAGCACAGATACGCAGTATTTT; CDR3 protein: CASSWERGELSTDTQYF
J gene: TRBJ1-1; D gene: TRBD1; V gene: TRBV12-3/TRBV12-4; clone size: NA; CDR3 DNA: TGTGCCAGCACCGAGGGACAGGGAGCTTTCTTT; CDR3 protein: CASTEGQGAFF
J gene: TRBJ2-2; D gene: NA; V gene: TRBV9; clone size: once; CDR3 DNA: TGTGCCAGCAGCCCAAAAGGGACACCCACCGGGGAGCTGTTTTTT; CDR3 protein: CASSPKGTPTGELFF
J gene: TRBJ1-5; D gene: NA; V gene: TRBV5-6; clone size: many; CDR3 DNA: TGTGCCAGCAGCTTGGCCGGCAGGGGAAGCAATCAGCCCCAGCATTTT; CDR3 protein: CASSLAGRGSNQPQHF